The entry below describes one T cell receptor (beta chain). No antigen is known for it. Base qualities are missing; no much larger clone stands one base away. The CDR3 covers 16 residues, taking in both the cysteine and the phenylalanine. Left in the record is the CDR3 DNA by itself, 48 bases read in frame from the first base. Germline trimming: 5 bases from V, 7 bases from J; junction bases outside gene matches: 13. The CDR1 and CDR2 encoded by the germline V gene (reference sequence) are WNHNN and SYGVQD. Using the deep immunoSEQ assay, multiplex PCR amplified TCR CDR3 regions from genomic DNA. For each cell subset, the extracted genomic DNA was distributed evenly across all wells of several immunoSEQ 96-well plates, and each plate served as one replicate. Each replicate PCR for unsorted PBMC received roughly 300 ng genomic DNA, equal to approximately 29,000 T cell genomes. Ten immunoSEQ deep assay plates were used to sequence the unsorted PBMC genomic DNA. Purified libraries were quantified with a Qubit 3.0 fluorometer, sized on a Bioanalyzer 2100, and re-quantified with the KAPA Library Quantification kit. A separate single-read 150-cycle Illumina NextSeq 550 flow cell was used to sequence each immunoSEQ 96-well plate. The authors' analysis ran thus. Because only junctional sequences without quality scores were contained in the immunoSEQ output, filtering matching that applied to full-length reads could not be performed. Sequences were annotated with PyIR, a Python wrapper for IgBLAST v1.9, using IMGT germline references to assign V/J genes and CDR3. Reads were removed for weak V/J assignments (E-value above 1e-6), missing CDR3, stop codons, out-of-frame junctions, or ambiguous translated residues. V3J clonotypes were defined as sequences sharing an identical inferred V gene, J gene, and CDR3 amino acid sequence. To compute the percentage overlap between repertoires, the number of shared unique clonotypes was divided by the size of the smaller repertoire. Richness of each repertoire was evaluated using RTK rarefaction, the Chao1 estimator, and Recon v2.1 estimates of unobserved clonotypes. This immuneACCESS table, as held by TCRdb, lists in-frame sequences with V and J called but not all clones. Of the missing ones, under half trace to an unresolved V gene in checked studies; the others have no known cause. V and J calls and clone size follow that table, whereas D and trimming were derived from the DNA. The sample table records about 560,000 clones; around 81% of these occur just once. Of the sample, around 12% falls within the top ten clones.

The entry originates in a study of shared clonotypes between healthy human individuals (dated by TCRdb to the early 2020s). About the full investigation: Two women and three men aged 18 to 49 years were included in the cohort. The study deeply sequenced blood TCR repertoires of 5 or 6 healthy adults to estimate repertoire size and the extent of clonotype sharing between individuals. To increase sequencing depth and limit assay-specific biases, different laboratories used diverse techniques to prepare libraries and sequence TCR repertoires. Per donor, leukapheresis produced somewhere between about 0.8 and 9 billion PBMCs. Study-level results and caveats: Only blood was sampled, and tissue TCR repertoires likely differ from those in blood. Pairwise subsampling indicated that sequencing depth was expected to affect the degree of clonotype sharing among donors. Because the study included a small number of donors, the genetic and exposure-history diversity represented was limited.

Donors were healthy HIV-negative adults with no recently reported acute infections or vaccinations. Every donor was a Caucasian adult residing in Nashville, Tennessee, USA. For unsorted samples, approximately 81 million PBMCs were counted, and genomic DNA was extracted using the QIAamp DNA Blood Mini kit. Blood was obtained by leukapheresis, after which PBMCs were separated by Ficoll-Histopaque density gradient centrifugation and cryopreserved in liquid nitrogen vapor phase. The TCR originated in a woman aged 40-49 years in good health. Some clones in this sample may be carry-over from other donors' samples. The sequenced material came from PBMCs. The chain employs TRBV10-1 and TRBJ2-1, with 8 central nucleotides matching TRBD2. The CDR3 in this case is CASSKQGSGELNEQFF. The sequenced DNA: TGCGCCAGCAGTAAGCAGGGTAGCGGGGAATTGAATGAGCAGTTCTTC.